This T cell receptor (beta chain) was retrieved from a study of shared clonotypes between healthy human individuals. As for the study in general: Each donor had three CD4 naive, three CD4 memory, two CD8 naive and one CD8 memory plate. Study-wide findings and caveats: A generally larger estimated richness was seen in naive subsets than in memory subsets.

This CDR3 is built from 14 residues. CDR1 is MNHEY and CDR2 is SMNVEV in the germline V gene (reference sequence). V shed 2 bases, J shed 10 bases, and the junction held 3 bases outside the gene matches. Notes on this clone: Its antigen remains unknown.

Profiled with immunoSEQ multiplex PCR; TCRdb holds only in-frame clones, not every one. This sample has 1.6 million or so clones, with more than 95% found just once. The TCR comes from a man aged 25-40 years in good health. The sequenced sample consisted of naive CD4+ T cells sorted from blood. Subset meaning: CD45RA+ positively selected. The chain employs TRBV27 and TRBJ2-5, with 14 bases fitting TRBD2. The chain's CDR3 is CASSLGTSGSIQYF. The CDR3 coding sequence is TGTGCCAGCAGTTTAGGGACTAGCGGGAGCATCCAGTACTTC.